This T cell receptor beta chain came from a study of blood T cell repertoires in COVID-19. In the authors' methods: Reference gene primer amplification in the assay estimated nucleated cell counts. The data were produced by immunoSEQ multiplex PCR, yet TCRdb's version contains in-frame clones alone and is incomplete. For V, J and clone size, that table is used; D and trimming come from the DNA. The repertoire holds 98,000 or so clones, with about 80% as singletons. V was clipped by 6 bases and J by 0 bases; unmatched bases: 8. This CDR3 contains 16 residues. The germline CDR1 and CDR2 sequences are MNHNS and SASEGT.

The sequencing input was peripheral blood. The TCR sequence derives from a man aged 55 to 70 with acute or convalescent COVID-19. V and J are TRBV6-1 and TRBJ1-5; TRBD1 matches at 7 bases. This CDR3 is CASRETGAYSNQPQHF. The DNA for the CDR3 is TGTGCCAGCAGAGAAACAGGGGCGTATAGCAATCAGCCCCAGCATTTT.